This entry describes one TCR beta chain. Its antigen is as yet unknown. This specimen comes from a study of T cell responses to AZD1222 COVID-19 vaccine. Study-level background: Researchers grouped second doses given at about 4 or about 12 weeks into one pool. Study results and caveats: At baseline, seropositivity was found in only six or seven AZD1222 recipients. Clonal diversity was possibly underestimated, and white British individuals and females predominated among donors.

Using immunoSEQ multiplex PCR, the repertoire was profiled, and TCRdb retains in-frame clones only, with some absent. The sample lists 70,000 to 85,000 clones, around four fifths occurring once. This CDR3 contains 14 residues. CDR1 MDHEN and CDR2 SYDVKM come from the germline V gene. V shed 2 bases, J shed 6 bases, and the junction held 6 bases outside the gene matches. The chain couples TRBV28 to TRBJ2-7; TRBD1 aligns across 8 bases. The source material was peripheral blood, sampled on day 0 of AZD1222 vaccination. This TCR came from an adult in good health. The CDR3: CASSLRSDRAEQYF. The CDR3 region has the DNA TGTGCCAGCAGTTTAAGGTCGGACAGGGCCGAGCAGTACTTC. Full variable domain (outside the CDR3, taken from reference TRBV28 and TRBJ2-7): DVKVTQSSRYLVKRTGEKVFLECVQDMDHENMFWYRQDPGLGLRLIYFSYDVKMKEKGDIPEGYSVSREKKERFSLILESASTNQTSMYLCASSLRSDRAEQYFGPGTRLTVT.